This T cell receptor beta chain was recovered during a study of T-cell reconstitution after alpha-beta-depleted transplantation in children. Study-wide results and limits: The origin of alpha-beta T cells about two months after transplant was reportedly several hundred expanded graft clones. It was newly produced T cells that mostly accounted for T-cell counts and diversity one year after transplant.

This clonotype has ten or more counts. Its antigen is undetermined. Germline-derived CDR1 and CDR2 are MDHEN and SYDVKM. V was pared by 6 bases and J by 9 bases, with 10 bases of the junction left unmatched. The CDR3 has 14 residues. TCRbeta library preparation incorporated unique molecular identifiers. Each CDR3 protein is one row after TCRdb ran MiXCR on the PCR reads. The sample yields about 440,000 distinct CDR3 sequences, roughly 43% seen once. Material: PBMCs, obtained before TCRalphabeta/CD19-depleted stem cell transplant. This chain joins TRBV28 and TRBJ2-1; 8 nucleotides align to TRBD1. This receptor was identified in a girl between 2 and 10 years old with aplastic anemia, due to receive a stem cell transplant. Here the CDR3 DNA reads TGTGCCAGCAGGTCGGACAGGGTGACAGGTGAGCAGTTCTTC. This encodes CASRSDRVTGEQFF.